This record covers a single T cell receptor beta chain. The antigen it recognizes is unknown. Base-call qualities are not available, and no considerably larger clone is one nucleotide away. Genomic DNA was isolated from the sorted cells so that the TCRbeta CDR3 region could be sequenced. The immunoSEQ Assay was used for sequencing of TCRbeta CDR3 regions. The clones in this table, taken by TCRdb from immuneACCESS, are in-frame only. Not every clone is retained; where verified, under half of the shortfall comes from an unresolved V gene, and the cause of the rest is unknown. For this sample there are approximately 69,000 clones; 91% appear just once. The ten top clones hold 0.25% to 0.3% of the sample. Its CDR3 holds 15 amino acids, cysteine through phenylalanine. The kept DNA is CDR3 alone, 45 bases in frame from the first base. The germline V gene sets CDR1 to MNHNS and CDR2 to SASEGT. The V and J ends are trimmed by 2 bases and 4 bases, leaving 14 bases between them.

These data originate in a study of OX40 agonist ivuxolimab in advanced cancers. At the level of the whole study: Ivuxolimab, which targeted the costimulatory receptor OX40 (CD134), was an agonistic, fully human IgG2 monoclonal antibody. Intravenous ivuxolimab was administered to patients every 2 weeks at six dose levels: 0.01, 0.1, 0.3, 1.5, 3 and 10 mg/kg. Among the roughly 50 dose-escalation patients, 19 had hepatocellular carcinoma, 15 or so melanoma, 9 renal cell carcinoma and 9 head and neck cancer. The dose-escalation cohort was about 83% male with a mean age of approximately 59 years, ranging from about 23 to 85. Patients were allowed to have had prior anti-PD-1, anti-PD-L1 or anti-CTLA-4 therapy, and around 43% of the dose-escalation patients had been treated with checkpoint inhibitors. Partial responses occurred in three dose-escalation patients: two with cutaneous melanoma and one with hepatocellular carcinoma. The point of sequencing TCRbeta in the periphery was to test whether ivuxolimab changed TCR sequence diversity and drove clonal T-cell expansion. The paper reports the monotherapy dose-escalation portion (N of about 50 patients) of the phase I ivuxolimab trial. Study-level results and caveats: Low levels of normalized T-cell clonal expansion were also seen in some patients who did not respond. After ivuxolimab, expanded clones were on average more numerous among CD8+ T cells than among CD4+ T cells. The antigen specificity of the clonally expanded peripheral T cells was not determined. In the 0.1-3.0 mg/kg groups, partial responders were among the patients with the lowest normalized peripheral clonal expansion, particularly in CD8+ T cells. At doses of 0.1 to 3.0 mg/kg, clonal expansion of both CD4+ and CD8+ blood T cells was observed from baseline to week 6.

The trial excluded patients who had a history of autoimmune disease or were on systemic immunosuppression. Peripheral blood for TCR sequencing was drawn from every dose cohort at baseline, at cycle 4 day 1 and at cycle 7 day 1. The samples were drawn from a first-in-human, open-label, multicenter phase I dose-escalation trial of ivuxolimab. Adults with locally advanced or metastatic melanoma, renal cell, hepatocellular, or head and neck squamous cell carcinoma were enrolled in the trial. CD4+ and CD8+ T cells were sorted separately from peripheral blood before TCR sequencing. This sequence was found in an adult with an advanced solid tumor such as melanoma, head and neck, liver or kidney cancer. The V and J segments used are TRBV6-1 and TRBJ1-1; the D gene is perhaps TRBD1, on 6 matching bases. The specimen was CD4+ or CD8+ T cells sorted from blood, collected in a trial of the OX40 agonist ivuxolimab. The CDR3 sequence is CASSEWAQGFTEAFF. DNA sequence: TGTGCCAGCAGTGAATGGGCGCAGGGGTTCACTGAAGCTTTCTTT.